This TCR beta chain was sequenced during a study of somatic mutations in cytotoxic T cells in rheumatoid arthritis. Method: immunoSEQ multiplex PCR; TCRdb's copy keeps in-frame clones and lacks some. Of fewer than 20,000 clones in the sample, over 60% were seen once. J lost 0 bases, V lost 2 bases, and 15 bases had no gene match. This CDR3 contains 19 residues. Germline V gene data show CDR1 as MRHNA and CDR2 as SNTAGT. The receptor was isolated from an adult with rheumatoid arthritis. V gene TRBV6-4 combines with J gene TRBJ2-7; the match to TRBD1 covers 8 bases. Material: CD8+ T cells sorted from blood. The CDR3 DNA is TGTGCCAGCAGTGACCGACAAATGATTCGACAGGGGAACTCCTACGAGCAGTACTTC. Protein product: CASSDRQMIRQGNSYEQYF.